This T cell receptor (beta chain) was identified in a study of cytomegalovirus exposure and HLA in healthy donors. The germline V gene has CDR1 MNHEY and CDR2 SMNVEV (reference sequence). There are 14 residues in the CDR3. The V end lost 0 bases, the J end lost 4 bases, and 10 bases lay between the germline ends. With 60 Vbeta and 13 Jbeta primers, the PCR was carried out. Sequenced by immunoSEQ multiplex PCR; TCRdb stores in-frame clones only, minus some. The repertoire holds around 150,000 clones, 80% seen once, with over 4% in the top ten. Sequencing was carried out using PBMCs. The chain has TRBV27 and TRBJ2-7; TRBD2 might be the D (6 bases). The clonotype comes from a man younger than 45 in good health. CDR3 sequence (DNA): TGTGCCAGCAGTTTATCGGACGGAGGGTACGAGCAGTACTTC. Its translation: CASSLSDGGYEQYF.